The present T cell receptor beta chain was sequenced within a study of metastatic and nonmetastatic thyroid tumors (dated by TCRdb to 2018 to 2020). The study in broad terms: For patients with malignant and with benign thyroid disease, the researchers compared repertoires between peripheral blood samples and tumor or nodule tissue samples. The paper's findings and limits, for the study overall: TCR beta diversity was reported as significantly higher in malignant tumors than in benign nodules, in both blood and tumor samples.

This clone was seen repeatedly, ten times or more. Its antigen has not been determined. Qualities for individual bases were not recorded, and no much larger clone is one base off. No patient had received any treatment before thyroid surgery. The study retrospectively analysed patient clinical samples collected from the early 2010s to the late 2010s using T-cell receptor beta sequencing. From the cysteine through the phenylalanine, the CDR3 covers 16 amino acids. CDR3 DNA only is kept here, 48 bases in frame from base 1. Trimming leaves V shorter by 5 bases and J shorter by 4 bases, with the junction holding 6 bases beyond the gene matches. The germline V gene (reference sequence) provides CDR1 SGHNT and CDR2 YYREEE. Libraries were constructed by PCR. Sequenced using an Illumina HiSeq 4000. The TCR beta-chain CDR3 region of each patient was profiled by high-throughput sequencing. Per the original workflow: CDR3 differences across clinicopathological groups were used to build a classifier for discriminating distant-metastatic papillary thyroid cancer patients. Repertoire diversity was assessed with the Shannon index, and tumor-blood repertoire similarity with the Morisita-Horn index. TCRdb cleaned the public reads at Q25 with fastp, built clones with MiXCR and kept in-frame beta chains. The V and J calls shown here were made by TCRdb, not taken from the authors' results. Across this sample there are around 42,000 clones, with roughly 12% seen only once. Around 9% of the sample belongs to the ten largest clones.

Specimen: blood. This chain is built from TRBV5-4 and TRBJ2-2, with 12 bases matching TRBD1. The receptor comes from a male donor with papillary thyroid cancer or a benign thyroid nodule (not recorded which). Some clones in this sample may be carry-over from other donors' samples. The CDR3 reads as follows: CASRAGTGGRTGELFF. The nucleotide sequence is given as TGTGCCAGCAGGGCCGGGACAGGGGGCCGCACCGGGGAGCTGTTTTTT.